This T cell receptor beta chain comes out of a study of T-cell memory formation after mild COVID-19. CDR1 and CDR2 (germline): SGDLS, YYNGEE. V dropped 0 bases and J dropped 0 bases, with 7 bases sitting between them. This CDR3 has 15 amino acids. This clonotype has more than one count but fewer than ten. The antigen remains undetermined. Broader study findings: Some clones that responded were present in memory (sampled pre-infection), which suggests cross-reactive memory joined.

Using its own MiXCR run on the 5' RACE reads, TCRdb lists one record per CDR3 protein. The sample holds roughly 150,000 distinct CDR3 sequences, over 10% seen once. This clonotype was obtained from a man in his late teens or twenties who had mild COVID-19 (a few samples of this study predate the infection). Cell type and time point are not known. The chain employs TRBV9 and TRBJ2-1; a possible D gene is TRBD2 (5 bases). The sample taken for sequencing was PBMCs or a T cell subset sorted from them (not recorded which). The CDR3 DNA is TGTGCCAGCAGCGTAGAGCGGAGCTCCTACAATGAGCAGTTCTTC. Translating gives CASSVERSSYNEQFF.